The present TCR beta chain was sequenced within a study of OX40 agonist ivuxolimab in advanced cancers. Study-wide results and limits: Expanded clones belonging to CD8+ T cells outnumbered, on average, those of CD4+. The authors did not determine the antigen specificity of the expanded peripheral T cells. Both CD4+ and CD8+ T cell populations in blood had undergone clonal expansion by week 6 at 0.1 to 3.0 mg/kg.

This CDR3 has 14 amino acids. CDR1 and CDR2 (germline): MDHEN, SYDVKM. With 5 bases clipped from V and 2 bases from J, the junction kept 5 bases outside the gene matches. This clone was seen only a few times. What it binds is not known. Sequencing used immunoSEQ multiplex PCR; TCRdb keeps in-frame clones, though not all of them. The sample consists of roughly 58,000 clones, approximately 90% of them appearing once. The genes are TRBV28 and TRBJ1-2; 7 bases are shared with TRBD1. The receptor was derived from an adult with an advanced solid tumor such as melanoma, head and neck, liver or kidney cancer. The sample in question was CD4+ or CD8+ T cells sorted from blood, obtained in a trial of the OX40 agonist ivuxolimab. CDR3 bases: TGTGCCAGCAGTAACAACAGGGGCAACTATGGCTACACCTTC. It yields the protein CASSNNRGNYGYTF.